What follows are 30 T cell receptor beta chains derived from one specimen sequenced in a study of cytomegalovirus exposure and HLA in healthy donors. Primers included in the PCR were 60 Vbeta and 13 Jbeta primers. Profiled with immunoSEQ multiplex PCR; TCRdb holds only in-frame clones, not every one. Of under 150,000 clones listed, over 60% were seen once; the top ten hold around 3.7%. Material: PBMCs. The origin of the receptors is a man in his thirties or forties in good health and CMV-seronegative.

CDR3 amino acids: CASSSSGRARADTQYF. Here the CDR3 DNA reads TGCGCCAGCAGCTCTAGCGGGAGGGCCCGGGCAGATACGCAGTATTTT. V usage is TRBV5-1 and J usage is TRBJ2-3, with TRBD2 matching 12 bases. The V gene end was trimmed by 3 bases and the J gene end by 4 bases; junction bases not matched to a gene: 6. Germline CDR1 reads SGHRS; CDR2 reads YFSETQ. This CDR3 is built from 16 residues.

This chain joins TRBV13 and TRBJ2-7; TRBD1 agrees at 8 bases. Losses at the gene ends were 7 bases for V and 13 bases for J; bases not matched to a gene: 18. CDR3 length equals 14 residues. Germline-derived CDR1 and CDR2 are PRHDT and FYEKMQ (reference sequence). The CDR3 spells CASTAYLSGQGQYF. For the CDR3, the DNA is TGTGCCAGCACCGCCTACTTATCCGGACAGGGTCAATACTTC.

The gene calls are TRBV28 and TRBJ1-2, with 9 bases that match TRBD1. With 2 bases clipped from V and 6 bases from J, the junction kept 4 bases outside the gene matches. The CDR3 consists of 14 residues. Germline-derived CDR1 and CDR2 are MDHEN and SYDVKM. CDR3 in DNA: TGTGCCAGCAGTTTAATTACAGGGGGCGATGGCTACACCTTC. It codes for CASSLITGGDGYTF.

CDR3 in DNA: TGTGCCAGCACCCCAGGCTACGAGCAGTACTTC. Translated, it gives CASTPGYEQYF. The chain couples TRBV28 to TRBJ2-7; D remains ambiguous. V was pared by 7 bases and J by 3 bases, with 7 bases between. CDR3 length: 11 residues. Germline CDR1 is MDHEN and CDR2 is SYDVKM.

CDR3 amino acids: CSAPGTSGGPRYNEQFF. Here the CDR3 DNA reads TGCAGCGCCCCCGGGACTAGCGGGGGGCCCAGATACAATGAGCAGTTCTTC. The chain links TRBV29-1 to TRBJ2-1; the match to TRBD2 covers 15 bases. Germline CDR1 reads SQVTM; CDR2 reads ANQGSEA. This CDR3 comprises 17 residues. Unmatched junction bases numbered 11, after V lost 7 bases and J lost 4 bases.

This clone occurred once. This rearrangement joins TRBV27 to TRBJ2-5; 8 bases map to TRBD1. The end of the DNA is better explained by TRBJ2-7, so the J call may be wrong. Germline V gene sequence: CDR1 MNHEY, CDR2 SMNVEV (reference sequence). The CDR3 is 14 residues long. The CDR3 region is CASSSPGTGYEQYF. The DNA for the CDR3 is TGTGCCAGCAGTTCACCCGGGACAGGATACGAGCAGTACTTC.

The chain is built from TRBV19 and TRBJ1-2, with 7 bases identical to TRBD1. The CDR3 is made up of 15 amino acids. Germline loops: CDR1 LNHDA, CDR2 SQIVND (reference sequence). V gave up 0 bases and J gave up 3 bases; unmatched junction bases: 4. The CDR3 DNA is TGTGCCAGTAGTATAGATTACAGGGGCGACTATGGCTACACCTTC. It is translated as CASSIDYRGDYGYTF.

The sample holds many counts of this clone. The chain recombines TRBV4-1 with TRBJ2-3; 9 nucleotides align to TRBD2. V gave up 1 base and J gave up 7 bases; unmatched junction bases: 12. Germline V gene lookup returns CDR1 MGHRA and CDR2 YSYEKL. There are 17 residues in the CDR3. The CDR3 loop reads CASSQGPSGEVVNTQYF. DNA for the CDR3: TGCGCCAGCAGCCAAGGGCCTAGCGGGGAGGTGGTAAATACGCAGTATTTT.

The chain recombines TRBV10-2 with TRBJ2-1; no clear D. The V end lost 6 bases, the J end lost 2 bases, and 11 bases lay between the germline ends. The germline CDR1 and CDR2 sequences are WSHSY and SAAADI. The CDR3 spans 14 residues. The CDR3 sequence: CASRLPETYNEQFF. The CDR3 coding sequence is TGCGCCAGCAGGTTGCCGGAGACCTACAATGAGCAGTTCTTC.

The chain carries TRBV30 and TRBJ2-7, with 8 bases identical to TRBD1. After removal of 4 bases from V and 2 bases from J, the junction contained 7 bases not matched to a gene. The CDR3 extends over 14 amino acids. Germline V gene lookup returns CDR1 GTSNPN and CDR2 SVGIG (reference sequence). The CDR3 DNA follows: TGTGCCTGGAAGAAGGGACAGGATCCCTACGAGCAGTACTTC. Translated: CAWKKGQDPYEQYF. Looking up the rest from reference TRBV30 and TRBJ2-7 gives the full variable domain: SQTIHQWPATLVQPVGSPLSLECTVEGTSNPNLYWYRQAAGRGLQLLFYSVGIGQISSEVPQNLSASRPQDRQFILSSKKLLLSDSGFYLCAWKKGQDPYEQYFGPGTRLTVT.

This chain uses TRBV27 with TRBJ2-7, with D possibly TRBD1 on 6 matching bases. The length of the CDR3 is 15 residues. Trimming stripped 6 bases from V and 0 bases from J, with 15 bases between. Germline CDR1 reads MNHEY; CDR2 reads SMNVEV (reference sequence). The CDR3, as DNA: TGTGCCAGCAGGTCCCCGGACAGCCACTCCTACGAGCAGTACTTC. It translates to CASRSPDSHSYEQYF.

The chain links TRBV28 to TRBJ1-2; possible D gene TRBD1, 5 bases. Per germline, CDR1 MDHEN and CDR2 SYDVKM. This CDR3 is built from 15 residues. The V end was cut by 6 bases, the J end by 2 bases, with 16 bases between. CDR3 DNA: TGTGCCAGCAGCGGCGGGACTTTCATGAACTATGGCTACACCTTC. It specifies CASSGGTFMNYGYTF.

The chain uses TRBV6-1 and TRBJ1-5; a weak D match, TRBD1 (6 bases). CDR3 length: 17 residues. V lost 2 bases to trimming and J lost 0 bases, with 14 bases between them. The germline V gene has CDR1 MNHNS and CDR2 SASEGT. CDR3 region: CASSERGTEYSNQPQHF. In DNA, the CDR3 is TGTGCCAGCAGTGAAAGGGGGACGGAATATAGCAATCAGCCCCAGCATTTT.

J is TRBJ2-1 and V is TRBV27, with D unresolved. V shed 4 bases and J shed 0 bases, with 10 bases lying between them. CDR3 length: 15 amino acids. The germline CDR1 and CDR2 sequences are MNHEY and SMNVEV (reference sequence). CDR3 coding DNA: TGTGCCAGCAGTTGGGTACAGAGCTCCTACAATGAGCAGTTCTTC. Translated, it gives CASSWVQSSYNEQFF.

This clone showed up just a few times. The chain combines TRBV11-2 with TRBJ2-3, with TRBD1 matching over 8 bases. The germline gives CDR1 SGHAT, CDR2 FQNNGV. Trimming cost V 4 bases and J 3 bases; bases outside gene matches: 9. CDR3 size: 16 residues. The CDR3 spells CASSSPSGQATDTQYF. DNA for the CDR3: TGTGCCAGCAGCTCACCCTCGGGACAGGCGACAGATACGCAGTATTTT.

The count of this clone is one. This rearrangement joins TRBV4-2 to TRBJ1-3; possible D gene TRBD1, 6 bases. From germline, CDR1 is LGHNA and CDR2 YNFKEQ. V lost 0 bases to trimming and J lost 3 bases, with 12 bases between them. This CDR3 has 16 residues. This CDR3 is CASSQDPGASGNTIYF. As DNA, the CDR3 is TGTGCCAGCAGCCAAGATCCAGGGGCTAGTGGAAACACCATATATTTT.

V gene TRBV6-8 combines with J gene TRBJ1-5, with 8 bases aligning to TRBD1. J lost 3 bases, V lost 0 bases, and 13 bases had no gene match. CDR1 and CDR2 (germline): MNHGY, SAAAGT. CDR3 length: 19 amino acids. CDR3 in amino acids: CASSYSNQEDRDDNQPQHF. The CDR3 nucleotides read TGTGCCAGCAGTTACTCGAATCAAGAGGACAGGGACGACAATCAGCCCCAGCATTTT.

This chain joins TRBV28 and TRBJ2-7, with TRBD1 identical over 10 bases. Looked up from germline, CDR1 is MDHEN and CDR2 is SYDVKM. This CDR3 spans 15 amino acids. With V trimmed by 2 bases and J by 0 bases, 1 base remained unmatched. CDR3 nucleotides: TGTGCCAGCAGTTTAGGACAGGGGGACTCCTACGAGCAGTACTTC. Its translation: CASSLGQGDSYEQYF.

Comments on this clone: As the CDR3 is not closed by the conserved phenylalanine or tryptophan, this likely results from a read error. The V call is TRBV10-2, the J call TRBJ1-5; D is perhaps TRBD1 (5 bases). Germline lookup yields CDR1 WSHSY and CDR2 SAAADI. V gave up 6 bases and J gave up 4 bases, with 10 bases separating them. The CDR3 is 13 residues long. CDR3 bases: TGCGCCAGCAGCGGAGACAGAAATCAGCCCCAGCATTCT. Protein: CASSGDRNQPQHS.

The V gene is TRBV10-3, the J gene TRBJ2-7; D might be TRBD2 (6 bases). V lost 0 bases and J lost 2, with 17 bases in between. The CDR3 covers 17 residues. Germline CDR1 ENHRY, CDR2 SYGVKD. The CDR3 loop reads CAISESVRESITYEQYF. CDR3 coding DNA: TGTGCCATCAGTGAGTCAGTCCGGGAGTCGATTACCTACGAGCAGTACTTC.

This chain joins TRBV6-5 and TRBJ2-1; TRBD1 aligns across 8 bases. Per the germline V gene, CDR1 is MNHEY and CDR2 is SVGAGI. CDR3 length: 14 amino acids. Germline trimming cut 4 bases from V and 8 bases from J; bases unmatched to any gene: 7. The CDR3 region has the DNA TGTGCCAGCAGTTCCGTCGACAGGGGTCATGAGCAGTTCTTC. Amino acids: CASSSVDRGHEQFF.

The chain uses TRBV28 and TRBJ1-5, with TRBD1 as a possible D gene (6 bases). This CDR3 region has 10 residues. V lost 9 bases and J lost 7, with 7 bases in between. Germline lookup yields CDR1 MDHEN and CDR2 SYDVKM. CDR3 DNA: TGTGCCAGTGGACAGCAGCCCCAGCATTTT. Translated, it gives CASGQQPQHF.

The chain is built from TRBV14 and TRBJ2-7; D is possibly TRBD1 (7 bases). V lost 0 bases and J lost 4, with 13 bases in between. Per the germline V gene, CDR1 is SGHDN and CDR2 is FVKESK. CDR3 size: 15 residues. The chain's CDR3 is CASSQDVAGGYEQYF. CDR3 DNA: TGTGCCAGCAGCCAAGATGTGGCAGGGGGGTACGAGCAGTACTTC.

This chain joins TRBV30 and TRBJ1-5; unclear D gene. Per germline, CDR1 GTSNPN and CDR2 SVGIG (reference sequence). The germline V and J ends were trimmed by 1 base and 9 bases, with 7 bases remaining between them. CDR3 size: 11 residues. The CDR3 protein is CAWSANGPQHF. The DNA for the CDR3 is TGTGCCTGGAGTGCTAATGGGCCCCAGCATTTT.

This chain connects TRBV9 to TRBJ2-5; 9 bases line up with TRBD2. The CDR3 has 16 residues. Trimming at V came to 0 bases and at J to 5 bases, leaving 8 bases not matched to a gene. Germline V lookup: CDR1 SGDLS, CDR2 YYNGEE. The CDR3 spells CASSVGLRGGSETQYF. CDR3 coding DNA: TGTGCCAGCAGCGTAGGGTTGCGGGGGGGCTCGGAGACCCAGTACTTC.

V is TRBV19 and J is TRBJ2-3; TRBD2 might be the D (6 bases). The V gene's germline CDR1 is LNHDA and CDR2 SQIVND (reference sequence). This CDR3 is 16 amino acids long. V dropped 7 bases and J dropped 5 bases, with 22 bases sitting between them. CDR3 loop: CASTSGTAGWIDTQYF. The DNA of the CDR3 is TGTGCCAGTACCTCAGGAACGGCGGGGTGGATAGATACGCAGTATTTT.

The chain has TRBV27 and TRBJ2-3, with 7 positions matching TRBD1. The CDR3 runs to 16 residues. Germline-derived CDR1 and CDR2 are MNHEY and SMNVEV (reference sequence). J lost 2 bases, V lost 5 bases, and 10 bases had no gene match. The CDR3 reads CASSPRDRVFTDTQYF. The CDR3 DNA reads TGTGCCAGCAGTCCCCGGGACAGAGTCTTCACAGATACGCAGTATTTT.

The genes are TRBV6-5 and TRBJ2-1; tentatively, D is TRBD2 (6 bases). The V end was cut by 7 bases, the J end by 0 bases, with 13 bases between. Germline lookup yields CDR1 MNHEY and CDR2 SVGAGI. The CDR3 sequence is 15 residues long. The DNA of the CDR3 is TGTGCCAGCACGGGACTGTACCCCTCCTACAATGAGCAGTTCTTC. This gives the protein CASTGLYPSYNEQFF.

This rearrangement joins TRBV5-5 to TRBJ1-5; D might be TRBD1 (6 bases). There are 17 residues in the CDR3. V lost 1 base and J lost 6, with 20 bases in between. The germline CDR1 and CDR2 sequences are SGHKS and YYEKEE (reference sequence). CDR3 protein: CASSLRWGGQGGQPQHF. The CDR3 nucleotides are TGTGCCAGCAGCTTGAGGTGGGGGGGGCAGGGAGGTCAGCCCCAGCATTTT.

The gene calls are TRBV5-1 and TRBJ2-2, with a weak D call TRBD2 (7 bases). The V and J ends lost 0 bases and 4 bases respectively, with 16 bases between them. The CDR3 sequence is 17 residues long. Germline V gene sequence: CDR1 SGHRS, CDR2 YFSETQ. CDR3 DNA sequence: TGCGCCAGCAGCTTGGAGGTAGGGGCGGGGGCCACCGGGGAGCTGTTTTTT. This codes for CASSLEVGAGATGELFF.